The 5 T cell receptor beta chains below all came from one sample that was sequenced in a study of T cell repertoires in cytomegalovirus infection. TCRdb fed the reads into MiXCR, producing one record per CDR3 protein. Among about 920,000 distinct CDR3 sequences listed, roughly 31% were seen once. These receptors have no known antigen. The material was cultured CD8+ T cells from PBMCs, obtained from culture after CMV antigen stimulation. These receptors came from a human donor in good health (CMV status not recorded). Some clones in this sample may be carry-over from other donors' samples.

The chain employs TRBV20-1 and TRBJ1-5; D may be TRBD1 (6 bases). This CDR3 contains 15 residues. In germline, CDR1 is DFQATT, CDR2 SNEGSKA (reference sequence). The V end was cut by 3 bases, the J end by 4 bases, with 16 bases between. The CDR3, as DNA: TGCAGTGCTAGTCCATCAGGGGTTCCAAATCAGCCCCAGCATTTT. Amino acid sequence: CSASPSGVPNQPQHF.

With respect to this clonotype: Germline and junction disagree at one end, which may indicate a read error. The V call is TRBV7-2, the J call TRBJ2-1; D is perhaps TRBD1 (5 bases). The CDR3 is 14 residues long. CDR1 and CDR2 from the germline V gene are SGHTA and FQGNSA. The CDR3: CASGRVGSCNEQFF. In DNA, the CDR3 is TGTGCCAGCGGCAGGGTGGGGTCCTGCAATGAGCAGTTCTTC.

This chain connects TRBV29-1 to TRBJ2-3; D uncertain. The CDR3 contains 11 residues. Trimming took 4 bases from V and 3 from J, leaving 5 bases between them. Germline CDR1 and CDR2: SQVTM and ANQGSEA. The CDR3 loop reads CSVVVTDTQYF. CDR3 nucleotides: TGCAGCGTTGTTGTTACAGATACGCAGTATTTT.

The chain carries TRBV6-2 or TRBV6-3 and TRBJ2-1, with 12 positions matching TRBD2. CDR3 length equals 19 residues. Germline assignment: CDR1 MNHEY and CDR2 SVGEGT. V lost 0 bases, J lost 0 bases, and 6 bases stayed unmatched. Written as DNA, the CDR3 is TGTGCCAGCAGTTACTCGACTAGCGGGGGCCCAAGCTCCTACAATGAGCAGTTCTTC. Encoded protein: CASSYSTSGGPSSYNEQFF.

This clonotype has a count of ten or more. The DNA of the CDR3 is TGTGCCAGCAGCTTAATAAGCAGGGAGCTGTTTTTT. Translation: CASSLISRELFF. The chain couples TRBV7-2 to TRBJ2-2; no definite D call. The ends were cut back, 2 bases at V and 9 bases at J, with 7 bases in the middle. The CDR3 is 12 amino acids. From germline, CDR1 is SGHTA and CDR2 FQGNSA.